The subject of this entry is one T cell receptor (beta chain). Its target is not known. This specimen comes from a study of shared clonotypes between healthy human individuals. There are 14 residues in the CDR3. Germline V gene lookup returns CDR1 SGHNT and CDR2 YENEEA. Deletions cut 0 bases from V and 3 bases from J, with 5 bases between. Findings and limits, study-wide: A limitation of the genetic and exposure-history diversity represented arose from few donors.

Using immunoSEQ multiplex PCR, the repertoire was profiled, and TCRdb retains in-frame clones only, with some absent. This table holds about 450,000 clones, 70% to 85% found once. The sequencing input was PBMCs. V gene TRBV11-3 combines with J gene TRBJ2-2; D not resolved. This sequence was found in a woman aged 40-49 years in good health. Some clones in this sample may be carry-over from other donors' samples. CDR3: CASSLDADTGELFF. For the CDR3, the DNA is TGTGCCAGCAGCTTAGACGCGGACACCGGGGAGCTGTTTTTT.